Listed below are T cell receptor beta chains from one sample, sequenced in a study of cytotoxic CD8 clonotypes in ibrutinib-treated CLL. The repertoire was sequenced with immunoSEQ multiplex PCR; TCRdb's copy has only in-frame clones and lacks some. The sample shows 130,000 to 150,000 clones, around three quarters of them seen only once. This specimen consisted of PBMCs, obtained after 12 months of ibrutinib treatment. The receptors shown here come from a human donor with chronic lymphocytic leukemia. CDR3s include the opening cysteine and the closing phenylalanine or tryptophan. The order of the fields is D gene, J gene, clone size, V gene, CDR3 DNA, CDR3 protein. A D gene is named only where the DNA matches it firmly. Size is stated for part of the rows, as once, few or many counts, or as a class when the clone is expanded.

>NA|TRBJ2-1|NA|TRBV9
TGTGCCAGCAGCGTAGATGGTGTCCTCGCCTACAATGAGCAGTTCTTC
CASSVDGVLAYNEQFF
>TRBD1|TRBJ1-1|many|TRBV7-3
TGTGCCAGCAGCATCCATGACAGGGGAGCTAGGACTGAAGCTTTCTTT
CASSIHDRGARTEAFF
>TRBD2|TRBJ2-2|NA|TRBV11-2
TGTGCCAGCAGCTACTCAGGCGGGAGCACCGGGGAGCTGTTTTTT
CASSYSGGSTGELFF
>TRBD2|TRBJ2-3|NA|TRBV27
TGTGCCAGCAGTAAACGGACTAGCCGAAGCCCAGATACGCAGTATTTT
CASSKRTSRSPDTQYF
>NA|TRBJ2-7|NA|TRBV5-1
TGCGCCAGCAGCTTAGGACAAGTGGGCTACGAGCAGTACTTC
CASSLGQVGYEQYF
>NA|TRBJ2-1|NA|TRBV6-5
TGTGCCAGCCGGGGGTCCTACAATGAGCAGTTCTTC
CASRGSYNEQFF
>NA|TRBJ1-2|NA|TRBV11-2
TGTGCCAGCAGCTCACGAGGGGGGAACTATGGCTACACCTTC
CASSSRGGNYGYTF
>NA|TRBJ2-3|NA|TRBV11-3
TGTGCCAGCAGCTTAGGGGTTGGAGATACGCAGTATTTT
CASSLGVGDTQYF
>NA|TRBJ1-1|NA|TRBV7-2
TGTGCCAGCAGCCCCTCTGGGGTCTCTGCCTCTGAAGCTTTCTTT
CASSPSGVSASEAFF
>NA|TRBJ1-1|NA|TRBV19
TGTGCCAGTAGTATACCAACTTGGACTCGGGCCACTGAAGCTTTCTTT
CASSIPTWTRATEAFF